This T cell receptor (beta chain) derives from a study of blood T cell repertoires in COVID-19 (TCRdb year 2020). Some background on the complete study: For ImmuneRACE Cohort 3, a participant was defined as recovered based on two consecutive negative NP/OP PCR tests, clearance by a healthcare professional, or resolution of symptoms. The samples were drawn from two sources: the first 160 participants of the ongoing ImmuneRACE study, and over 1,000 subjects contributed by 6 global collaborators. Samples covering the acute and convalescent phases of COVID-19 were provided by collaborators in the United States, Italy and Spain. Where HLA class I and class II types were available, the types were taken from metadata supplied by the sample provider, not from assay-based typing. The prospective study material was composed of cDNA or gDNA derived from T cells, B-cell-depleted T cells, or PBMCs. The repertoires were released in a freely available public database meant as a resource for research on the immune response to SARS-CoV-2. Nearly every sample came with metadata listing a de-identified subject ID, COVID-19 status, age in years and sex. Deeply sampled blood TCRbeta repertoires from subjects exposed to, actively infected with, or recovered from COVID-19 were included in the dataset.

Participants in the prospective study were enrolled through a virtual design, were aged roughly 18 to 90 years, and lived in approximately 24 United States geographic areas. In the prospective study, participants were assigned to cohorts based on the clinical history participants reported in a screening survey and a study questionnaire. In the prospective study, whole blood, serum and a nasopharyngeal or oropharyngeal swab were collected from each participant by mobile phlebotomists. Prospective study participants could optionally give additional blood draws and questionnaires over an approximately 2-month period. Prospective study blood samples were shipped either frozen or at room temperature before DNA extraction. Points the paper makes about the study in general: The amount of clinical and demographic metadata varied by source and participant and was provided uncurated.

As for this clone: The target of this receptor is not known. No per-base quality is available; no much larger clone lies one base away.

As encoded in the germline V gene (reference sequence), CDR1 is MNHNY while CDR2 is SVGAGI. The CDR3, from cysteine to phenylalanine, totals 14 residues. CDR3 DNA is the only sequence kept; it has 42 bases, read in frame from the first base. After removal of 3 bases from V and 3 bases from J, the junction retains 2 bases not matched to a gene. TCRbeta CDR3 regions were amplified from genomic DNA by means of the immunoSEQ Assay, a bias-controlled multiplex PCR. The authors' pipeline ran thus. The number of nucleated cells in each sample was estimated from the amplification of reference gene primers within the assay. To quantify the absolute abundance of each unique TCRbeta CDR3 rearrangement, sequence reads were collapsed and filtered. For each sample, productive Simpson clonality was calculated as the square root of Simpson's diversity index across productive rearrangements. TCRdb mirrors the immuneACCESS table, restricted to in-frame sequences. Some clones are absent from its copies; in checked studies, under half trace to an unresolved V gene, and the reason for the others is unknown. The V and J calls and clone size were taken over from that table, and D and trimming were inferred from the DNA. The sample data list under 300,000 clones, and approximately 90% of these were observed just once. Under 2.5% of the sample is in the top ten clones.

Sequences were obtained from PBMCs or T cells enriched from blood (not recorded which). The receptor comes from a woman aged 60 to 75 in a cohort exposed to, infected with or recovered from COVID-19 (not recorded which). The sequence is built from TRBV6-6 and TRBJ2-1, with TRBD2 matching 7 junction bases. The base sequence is TGTGCCAGCAGTTATCTAGCGGACTACAATGAGCAGTTCTTC. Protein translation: CASSYLADYNEQFF.